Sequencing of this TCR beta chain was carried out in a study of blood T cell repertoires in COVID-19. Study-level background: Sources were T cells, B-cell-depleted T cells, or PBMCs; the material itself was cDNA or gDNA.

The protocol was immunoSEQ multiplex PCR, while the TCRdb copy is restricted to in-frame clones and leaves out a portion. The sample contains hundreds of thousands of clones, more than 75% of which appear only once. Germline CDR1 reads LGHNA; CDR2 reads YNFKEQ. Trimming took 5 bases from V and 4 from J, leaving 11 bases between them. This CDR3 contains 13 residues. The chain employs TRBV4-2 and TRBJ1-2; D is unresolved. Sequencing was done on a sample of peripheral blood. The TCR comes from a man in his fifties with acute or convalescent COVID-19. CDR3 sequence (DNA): TGTGCCAGCAGCTCCCAAATGAGCTATGGCTACACCTTC. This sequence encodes CASSSQMSYGYTF.